The TCR beta chain described here comes from a study of blood T cell repertoires in COVID-19. For the study at large: COVID-19 samples from acute and convalescent phases originated in the United States, Italy and Spain. The cDNA or gDNA used as material had been derived from T cells, B-cell-depleted T cells, or PBMCs.

As handled by the study authors: Researchers report that nucleated cell counts were estimated from reference gene primer amplification. Profiling relied on immunoSEQ multiplex PCR, and the TCRdb table lists in-frame clones only, not all of them. The V and J calls and clone size were taken over from that table, and D and trimming were inferred from the DNA. Of about 220,000 clones in the sample, around 86% were seen once. V was shortened by 3 bases and J by 3 bases, with 11 bases between the two germline ends. The CDR3 is 14 residues long. Germline CDR1 reads MDHEN; CDR2 reads SYDVKM. The source is a man younger than 45 who had recovered from COVID-19. Sequenced: peripheral blood. The chain links TRBV28 to TRBJ1-2; D may be TRBD1 (5 bases). The CDR3 DNA follows: TGTGCCAGCAGTTTGACACGGGGGGACTATGGCTACACCTTC. This encodes CASSLTRGDYGYTF.